A single sample gave rise to the 8 T cell receptor beta chains below, sequenced in a study of T cell responses to AZD1222 COVID-19 vaccine. Profiled with immunoSEQ multiplex PCR; TCRdb holds only in-frame clones, not every one. The repertoire holds roughly 83,000 clones, about 84% seen once, with 8.7% in the top ten. The sequences come from peripheral blood, collected on day 0 of AZD1222 vaccination. The source of these receptors is an adult in good health.

This chain uses TRBV27 with TRBJ2-3; TRBD2 might be the D (5 bases). Trimming cost V 3 bases and J 2 bases, with 15 bases left between them. CDR3 length equals 16 residues. Germline CDR1 reads MNHEY; CDR2 reads SMNVEV (reference sequence). Here the CDR3 DNA reads TGTGCCAGCAGTTTCGGGGTCGCCACATCCACAGATACGCAGTATTTT. Its protein product is CASSFGVATSTDTQYF.

The chain combines TRBV6-5 with TRBJ2-1, with D maybe TRBD2 (6 bases). The CDR3 runs to 13 residues. V was shortened by 7 bases and J by 6 bases, with 13 bases between the two germline ends. The germline V gene encodes CDR1 MNHEY and CDR2 SVGAGI. Here the CDR3 DNA reads TGTGCCAGCAATCCGGGAGTGTTCAATGAGCAGTTCTTC. This codes for CASNPGVFNEQFF.

The V and J genes are TRBV3-1 (or the pseudogene TRBV3-2) and TRBJ2-1, with TRBD1 matching 7 bases. With V trimmed by 6 bases and J by 7 bases, 6 bases remained unmatched. This CDR3 spans 13 amino acids. The germline V gene encodes CDR1 LGHDT and CDR2 YNNKEL (reference sequence). Here the CDR3 DNA reads TGTGCCAGCAGAAAGACAGGGAAGAATGAGCAGTTCTTC. Translated, it gives CASRKTGKNEQFF.

V is TRBV5-1 and J is TRBJ2-3; D may be TRBD2 (6 bases). The ends were cut back, 4 bases at V and 1 base at J, with 13 bases in the middle. CDR1 and CDR2 (germline): SGHRS, YFSETQ. The CDR3 loop spans 15 amino acids. The CDR3 nucleotides read TGCGCCAGCAGCCCAGGGTTAGCGGGCACAGATACGCAGTATTTT. As protein: CASSPGLAGTDTQYF.

CDR3 bases: TGTGCCAGCAGCCAAGCCCGACTAGCGGACTACAATGAGCAGTTCTTC. Residues: CASSQARLADYNEQFF. The V and J genes are TRBV3-1 (or the pseudogene TRBV3-2) and TRBJ2-1, with 9 bases identical to TRBD2. The CDR3 runs to 16 residues. The J segment lost 3 bases and the V segment lost 1 base, leaving 4 bases of the junction unmatched. Germline-derived CDR1 and CDR2 are LGHDT and YNNKEL (reference sequence).

The rearrangement joins TRBV5-8 to TRBJ1-2; D remains ambiguous. The germline gives CDR1 SGHTS, CDR2 YDEGEE. The CDR3 loop spans 15 amino acids. Trimming removed 4 bases at V and 4 bases at J, with 17 bases between. The CDR3 nucleotides are TGTGCCAGCAGCCGGGGAGGAAGGGAAGGCTATGGCTACACCTTC. Its protein is CASSRGGREGYGYTF. Filled out from reference TRBV5-8 and TRBJ1-2, the complete variable domain reads EAGVTQSPTHLIKTRGQQATLRCSPISGHTSVYWYQQALGLGLQFLLWYDEGEERNRGNFPPRFSGRQFPNYSSELNVNALELEDSALYLCASSRGGREGYGYTFGSGTRLTVV.

The CDR3 region has the DNA TGCAGCGTTCGGGACAGTGGAAACACCATATATTTT. It specifies CSVRDSGNTIYF. This sequence joins TRBV29-1 and TRBJ1-3, with 7 bases fitting TRBD1. CDR1 and CDR2 from the germline V gene are SQVTM and ANQGSEA. This CDR3 has 12 residues. Germline trimming cut 5 bases from V and 3 bases from J; bases unmatched to any gene: 1.

This sequence joins TRBV30 and TRBJ1-4, with a tentative D call TRBD1 (5 bases). The CDR3 consists of 14 residues. Germline lookup yields CDR1 GTSNPN and CDR2 SVGIG (reference sequence). V lost 2 bases and J 12 bases, leaving 19 bases between the germline ends. The CDR3 here is CAWSSGGAGSELFF. The CDR3 DNA reads as TGTGCCTGGAGTTCGGGGGGTGCGGGGAGTGAACTGTTTTTT.